The rows below give T cell receptor beta chains drawn from one sample of a study of neoadjuvant anti-PD-1 for oral cavity cancer. TCRdb's table, derived via immunoSEQ multiplex PCR, lists solely in-frame clones and lacks some. This table has approximately 17,000 clones, about 64% appearing once. This sample comprised PBMCs, obtained before nivolumab (anti-PD-1) treatment. Every receptor here comes from a person aged 35-80 years with oral cavity squamous cell carcinoma. Each CDR3 is given with its conserved first and last residue. Each record gives: clone size, V gene, D gene, J gene, CDR3 protein, CDR3 DNA. A D gene is named only where the DNA matches it firmly. A clone size is listed for some rows: how often the clone was seen (once, few, many), or a class if it is expanded.

-	TRBV11-2	-	TRBJ1-1	CASSIRRVATEAFF	TGTGCCAGCAGCATCCGGCGGGTCGCCACTGAAGCTTTCTTT
-	TRBV6-5	-	TRBJ2-7	CASSSGAANSYEQYF	TGTGCCAGCAGTTCGGGGGCAGCCAACTCCTACGAGCAGTACTTC
-	TRBV9	TRBD1	TRBJ1-5	CASSGQGGQPQHF	TGTGCCAGCAGCGGACAGGGGGGGCAGCCCCAGCATTTT
-	TRBV7-6	-	TRBJ2-3	CASSPSAIVGDTQYF	TGTGCCAGCAGCCCCTCGGCCATAGTAGGCGATACGCAGTATTTT
-	TRBV5-1	-	TRBJ2-1	CASSLSSGFFDEQFF	TGCGCCAGCAGCTTGAGCTCGGGATTTTTCGATGAGCAGTTCTTC
-	TRBV7-8	-	TRBJ1-1	CASSFTGFDTEAFF	TGTGCCAGCAGCTTTACAGGGTTCGACACTGAAGCTTTCTTT
-	TRBV10-3	TRBD2	TRBJ2-3	CAISDPSGRGDTQYF	TGTGCCATCAGTGACCCCAGCGGGAGGGGAGATACGCAGTATTTT
-	TRBV11-2	-	TRBJ2-7	CASSLEGPFYEQYF	TGTGCCAGCAGCTTAGAGGGTCCTTTCTACGAGCAGTACTTC
-	TRBV7-3	TRBD2	TRBJ2-2	CASSPYLRGLAANTGELFF	TGTGCCAGCAGCCCGTATCTTCGCGGACTAGCCGCGAACACCGGGGAGCTGTTTTTT
-	TRBV2	-	TRBJ2-1	CASSDRDSKRGEQFF	TGTGCCAGCAGTGATAGGGACTCGAAACGGGGTGAGCAGTTCTTC
-	TRBV7-6	-	TRBJ2-2	CASSLPDTLTGELFF	TGTGCCAGCAGCTTACCGGACACGCTCACCGGGGAGCTGTTTTTT
-	TRBV5-1	TRBD1	TRBJ2-5	CASSLETGVETQYF	TGCGCCAGCAGCTTGGAGACAGGGGTCGAGACCCAGTACTTC
few	TRBV2	-	TRBJ1-5	CASKEQNSNQPQHF	TGTGCCAGCAAGGAACAGAATAGCAATCAGCCCCAGCATTTT
-	TRBV2	-	TRBJ2-2	CASRRRDQSTGELFF	TGTGCCAGCAGACGCCGGGACCAGTCCACCGGGGAGCTGTTTTTT
-	TRBV6-1	-	TRBJ2-5	CASSLGEKETQYF	TGTGCCAGCAGTCTAGGGGAGAAGGAGACCCAGTACTTC
once	TRBV7-2	-	TRBJ2-3	CASSLDGRDTDTQYF	TGTGCCAGCAGCTTAGATGGGCGCGACACAGATACGCAGTATTTT